The rows below give T cell receptor beta chains drawn from one sample of a study of shared clonotypes between healthy human individuals. Data came from immunoSEQ multiplex PCR; TCRdb stores just in-frame clones and leaves some out. This sample has about 2.4 million clones, with approximately 93% found just once. The sequencing sample was made of naive CD4+ T cells from PBMCs. Receptors originate from a man in his late teens or twenties in good health. Some clones in this sample may be carry-over from other donors' samples. The CDR3 runs from the conserved cysteine through the conserved F or W. Each record gives: CDR3 length, V gene, clone size, J gene, D gene, CDR3 protein, CDR3 DNA. D genes are given only for firm matches. Expanded clones get a size class; other rows say once, few or many, or leave the size out.

length: 12; V: TRBV14; size: NA; J: TRBJ2-7; D: NA; CDR3: CASSQGRWEQYF; DNA: TGTGCCAGCAGCCAAGGCCGTTGGGAGCAGTACTTC
length: 14; V: TRBV2; size: NA; J: TRBJ1-4; D: NA; CDR3: CASSVGGGSEKLFF; DNA: TGTGCCAGCAGTGTGGGGGGCGGAAGTGAAAAACTGTTTTTT
length: 14; V: TRBV5-1; size: NA; J: TRBJ2-7; D: TRBD2; CDR3: CASSFGAGGYEQYF; DNA: TGCGCCAGCAGCTTTGGAGCGGGAGGCTACGAGCAGTACTTC
length: 14; V: TRBV10-3; size: NA; J: TRBJ2-7; D: NA; CDR3: CAISEARQSYEQYF; DNA: TGTGCCATCAGTGAGGCCCGACAGTCCTACGAGCAGTACTTC
length: 14; V: TRBV7-2; size: NA; J: TRBJ2-1; D: NA; CDR3: CASSLVASLGEQFF; DNA: TGTGCCAGCAGCTTAGTGGCTTCCTTGGGTGAGCAGTTCTTC
length: 14; V: TRBV5-1; size: NA; J: TRBJ1-1; D: NA; CDR3: CASSGGTLRTEAFF; DNA: TGCGCCAGCAGCGGGGGGACATTGAGGACTGAAGCTTTCTTT
length: 14; V: TRBV5-1; size: NA; J: TRBJ2-7; D: TRBD1; CDR3: CASSAEQGAEEQYF; DNA: TGCGCCAGCAGCGCGGAACAGGGGGCGGAGGAGCAGTACTTC
length: 15; V: TRBV9; size: once; J: TRBJ2-1; D: TRBD1; CDR3: CASSVTGVTYNEQFF; DNA: TGTGCCAGCAGCGTGACAGGGGTCACCTACAATGAGCAGTTCTTC
length: 15; V: TRBV6-1; size: NA; J: TRBJ2-1; D: TRBD1; CDR3: CASIPRGQRDNEQFF; DNA: TGTGCCAGCATTCCTAGGGGGCAAAGGGACAATGAGCAGTTCTTC
length: 15; V: TRBV9; size: NA; J: TRBJ2-1; D: TRBD2; CDR3: CASSVGAGGGNEQFF; DNA: TGTGCCAGCAGCGTAGGAGCGGGAGGGGGCAATGAGCAGTTCTTC
length: 12; V: TRBV7-8; size: NA; J: TRBJ2-7; D: NA; CDR3: CASSLDSTEQYF; DNA: TGTGCCAGCAGTTTAGACTCGACCGAGCAGTACTTC
length: 16; V: TRBV27; size: NA; J: TRBJ2-2; D: NA; CDR3: CASTPEGTANTGELFF; DNA: TGTGCCAGCACTCCGGAGGGGACAGCGAACACCGGGGAGCTGTTTTTT
length: 15; V: TRBV28; size: NA; J: TRBJ1-4; D: NA; CDR3: CASSSRDPAAEKLFF; DNA: TGTGCCAGCAGTTCTAGGGACCCCGCTGCTGAAAAACTGTTTTTT
length: 14; V: TRBV6-5; size: NA; J: TRBJ2-1; D: NA; CDR3: CASSRGDGGLEQFF; DNA: TGTGCCAGCAGTAGAGGGGACGGCGGGCTTGAGCAGTTCTTC
length: 14; V: TRBV10-3; size: NA; J: TRBJ2-7; D: TRBD1; CDR3: CAIRGTESSYEQYF; DNA: TGTGCCATCAGGGGGACAGAGAGCTCCTACGAGCAGTACTTC
length: 16; V: TRBV7-2; size: NA; J: TRBJ2-3; D: NA; CDR3: CASSLVGPPSSDTQYF; DNA: TGTGCCAGCAGCTTAGTAGGACCTCCGTCGTCAGATACGCAGTATTTT
length: 12; V: TRBV5-6; size: NA; J: TRBJ2-7; D: NA; CDR3: CASSYSGYEQYF; DNA: TGTGCCAGCAGCTATTCAGGCTACGAGCAGTACTTC
length: 13; V: TRBV4-2; size: NA; J: TRBJ2-1; D: NA; CDR3: CASSPAGGSEQFF; DNA: TGTGCCAGCAGCCCAGCCGGAGGCAGTGAGCAGTTCTTC
length: 12; V: TRBV4-1; size: NA; J: TRBJ2-7; D: NA; CDR3: CASSLPGYEQYF; DNA: TGCGCCAGCAGCCTCCCCGGGTACGAGCAGTACTTC
length: 15; V: TRBV27; size: NA; J: TRBJ2-3; D: NA; CDR3: CASSLSPTHTDTQYF; DNA: TGTGCCAGCAGTTTGAGTCCTACCCACACAGATACGCAGTATTTT
length: 15; V: TRBV27; size: NA; J: TRBJ2-5; D: NA; CDR3: CASSPPPGLGETQYF; DNA: TGTGCCAGCAGTCCCCCACCGGGACTGGGGGAGACCCAGTACTTC
length: 14; V: TRBV4-3; size: NA; J: TRBJ2-2; D: NA; CDR3: CASSQDGGTGELFF; DNA: TGCGCCAGCAGCCAAGATGGAGGCACCGGGGAGCTGTTTTTT
length: 14; V: TRBV9; size: NA; J: TRBJ1-2; D: NA; CDR3: CASSAGRWGDRYTF; DNA: TGTGCCAGCAGCGCGGGTAGGTGGGGGGATCGCTACACCTTC
length: 19; V: TRBV5-1; size: NA; J: TRBJ2-7; D: TRBD2; CDR3: CASSLAPPGLAAHLGEQYF; DNA: TGCGCCAGCAGCTTGGCCCCGCCGGGACTAGCTGCCCACCTGGGGGAGCAGTACTTC
length: 17; V: TRBV5-1; size: once; J: TRBJ2-3; D: TRBD2; CDR3: CASSLGVAGGSTDTQYF; DNA: TGCGCCAGCAGCTTGGGTGTGGCGGGAGGAAGCACAGATACGCAGTATTTT
length: 14; V: TRBV6-1; size: NA; J: TRBJ2-1; D: NA; CDR3: CASSGRDFYNEQFF; DNA: TGTGCCAGCAGTGGGAGGGACTTCTACAATGAGCAGTTCTTC
length: 17; V: TRBV5-1; size: NA; J: TRBJ2-1; D: TRBD2; CDR3: CASSLGPAGADLNEQFF; DNA: TGCGCCAGCAGCTTGGGGCCAGCGGGAGCCGACCTAAATGAGCAGTTCTTC
length: 16; V: TRBV27; size: once; J: TRBJ2-1; D: NA; CDR3: CASSNRLGFTYNEQFF; DNA: TGTGCCAGCAGCAACCGTCTAGGATTTACCTACAATGAGCAGTTCTTC
length: 16; V: TRBV5-8; size: NA; J: TRBJ1-2; D: TRBD1; CDR3: CASSFRTGQGSYGYTF; DNA: TGTGCCAGCAGCTTTAGGACAGGGCAGGGAAGTTATGGCTACACCTTC
length: 14; V: TRBV2; size: NA; J: TRBJ2-3; D: NA; CDR3: CATSKTGRTDTQYF; DNA: TGTGCCACCTCGAAGACAGGGAGGACAGATACGCAGTATTTT
length: 16; V: TRBV4-2; size: NA; J: TRBJ1-3; D: NA; CDR3: CASSQAGGPSGNTIYF; DNA: TGTGCCAGCAGCCAAGCGGGGGGCCCCTCTGGAAACACCATATATTTT
length: 15; V: TRBV19; size: NA; J: TRBJ1-1; D: NA; CDR3: CASSPPDSPNTEAFF; DNA: TGTGCCAGTAGTCCTCCAGACAGCCCGAACACTGAAGCTTTCTTT
length: 13; V: TRBV6-5; size: NA; J: TRBJ2-3; D: NA; CDR3: CASMREGTDTQYF; DNA: TGTGCCAGCATGCGGGAAGGCACAGATACGCAGTATTTT
length: 15; V: TRBV14; size: NA; J: TRBJ1-2; D: TRBD1; CDR3: CASSQIPTGVYGYTF; DNA: TGTGCCAGCAGCCAAATCCCGACAGGGGTCTATGGCTACACCTTC
length: 15; V: TRBV7-2; size: NA; J: TRBJ2-3; D: NA; CDR3: CASSSTGTNLETQYF; DNA: TGTGCCAGCAGCTCAACCGGGACAAATCTAGAGACGCAGTATTTT
length: 15; V: TRBV28; size: few; J: TRBJ1-1; D: TRBD1; CDR3: CASSTGTAMNTEAFF; DNA: TGTGCCAGCAGTACGGGGACAGCAATGAACACTGAAGCTTTCTTT
length: 14; V: TRBV5-6; size: NA; J: TRBJ2-5; D: NA; CDR3: CASTTTVRQETQYF; DNA: TGTGCCAGCACCACTACAGTACGCCAAGAGACCCAGTACTTC
length: 15; V: TRBV6-5; size: NA; J: TRBJ2-4; D: NA; CDR3: CASSNYRAAKNIQYF; DNA: TGTGCCAGCAGTAACTACAGGGCAGCCAAAAACATTCAGTACTTC
length: 16; V: TRBV5-1; size: NA; J: TRBJ2-1; D: TRBD2; CDR3: CASSGRLAGTYNEQFF; DNA: TGCGCCAGCAGCGGAAGACTAGCGGGCACCTACAATGAGCAGTTCTTC
length: 13; V: TRBV5-1; size: NA; J: TRBJ2-5; D: TRBD1; CDR3: CASSLGTGETQYF; DNA: TGCGCCAGCAGCTTGGGGACAGGAGAGACCCAGTACTTC
length: 17; V: TRBV28; size: NA; J: TRBJ2-3; D: TRBD2; CDR3: CASSPGWVREGPDTQYF; DNA: TGTGCCAGCAGCCCCGGTTGGGTACGGGAGGGCCCAGATACGCAGTATTTT
length: 13; V: TRBV6-5; size: NA; J: TRBJ1-1; D: TRBD1; CDR3: CASRTTGGTEAFF; DNA: TGTGCCAGCAGGACGACAGGGGGCACTGAAGCTTTCTTT
length: 11; V: TRBV5-1; size: NA; J: TRBJ2-3; D: NA; CDR3: CASSEEDTQYF; DNA: TGCGCCAGCAGCGAAGAAGATACGCAGTATTTT
length: 15; V: TRBV18; size: NA; J: TRBJ1-5; D: TRBD1; CDR3: CASSFGQGLNQPQHF; DNA: TGTGCCAGCTCATTCGGACAGGGGCTCAATCAGCCCCAGCATTTT
length: 14; V: TRBV19; size: few; J: TRBJ1-1; D: NA; CDR3: CASRLQATNTEAFF; DNA: TGTGCCAGTAGATTACAGGCTACGAACACTGAAGCTTTCTTT
length: 13; V: TRBV2; size: NA; J: TRBJ1-1; D: TRBD1; CDR3: CASSRDRDTEAFF; DNA: TGTGCCAGCAGCCGGGACAGAGACACTGAAGCTTTCTTT
length: 14; V: TRBV7-8; size: NA; J: TRBJ2-5; D: TRBD1; CDR3: CASSPNRGQETQYF; DNA: TGTGCCAGCAGCCCAAACAGGGGGCAAGAGACCCAGTACTTC
length: 15; V: TRBV7-2; size: NA; J: TRBJ1-5; D: TRBD1; CDR3: CASSPNAGGIQPQHF; DNA: TGTGCCAGCAGCCCTAACGCAGGGGGTATACAGCCCCAGCATTTT
length: 10; V: TRBV20-1; size: NA; J: TRBJ1-1; D: NA; CDR3: CSADRDEAFF; DNA: TGCAGTGCAGACCGGGATGAAGCTTTCTTT
length: 14; V: TRBV2; size: NA; J: TRBJ2-7; D: TRBD2; CDR3: CASIPTGLADEQYF; DNA: TGTGCCAGCATTCCGACCGGACTAGCGGACGAGCAGTACTTC
length: 14; V: TRBV29-1; size: NA; J: TRBJ2-5; D: NA; CDR3: CSVLDYRVEETQYF; DNA: TGCAGCGTTCTCGACTATAGGGTGGAAGAGACCCAGTACTTC
length: 15; V: TRBV6-5; size: once; J: TRBJ1-5; D: NA; CDR3: CASSYSNSGRQPQHF; DNA: TGTGCCAGCAGTTACTCTAATAGTGGGAGACAGCCCCAGCATTTT
length: 13; V: TRBV5-1; size: NA; J: TRBJ2-1; D: NA; CDR3: CASSLEAPASAFF; DNA: TGCGCCAGCAGCTTGGAGGCGCCCGCCAGCGCGTTCTTC
length: 12; V: TRBV6-6; size: NA; J: TRBJ1-5; D: NA; CDR3: CATSAGDQPQHF; DNA: TGTGCCACCTCGGCGGGGGATCAGCCCCAGCATTTT
length: 14; V: TRBV28; size: once; J: TRBJ1-1; D: NA; CDR3: CASSFEGTQIGAFF; DNA: TGTGCCAGCAGTTTTGAAGGGACGCAAATTGGAGCTTTCTTT
length: 15; V: TRBV28; size: NA; J: TRBJ2-4; D: TRBD1; CDR3: CASSKTGAAKNIQYF; DNA: TGTGCCAGCAGCAAGACAGGGGCGGCCAAAAACATTCAGTACTTC
length: 14; V: TRBV10-3; size: NA; J: TRBJ2-1; D: NA; CDR3: CAISLLESYNEQFF; DNA: TGTGCCATCAGCTTACTAGAATCTTACAATGAGCAGTTCTTC
length: 12; V: TRBV5-4; size: once; J: TRBJ1-1; D: NA; CDR3: CASSLGQVGAFF; DNA: TGTGCCAGCAGCTTGGGTCAGGTCGGAGCTTTCTTT
length: 12; V: TRBV30; size: NA; J: TRBJ1-5; D: NA; CDR3: CAWRGPRGPQHF; DNA: TGTGCCTGGAGGGGGCCGCGGGGGCCCCAGCATTTT
length: 13; V: TRBV5-1; size: NA; J: TRBJ1-1; D: NA; CDR3: CASSFRFVTEAFF; DNA: TGTGCCAGCAGCTTTAGGTTTGTCACTGAAGCTTTCTTT